The source of this TCR beta chain is a study of blood T cells in healthy people across ages. Study details: The template switching approach captured approximately one barcoded beta molecule for every two T cells.

This clonotype appeared many times. Its target is not known. For the second PCR, which ran for about 6 to 12 cycles, a sample-barcoded 5' primer and a J-beta primer mix were used. Via MiXCR, TCRdb re-called the 5' RACE reads, giving one row per CDR3 protein. Seen here are around 670,000 distinct CDR3 sequences, roughly 30% observed once, and the top ten hold roughly 14%. The study's findings and limits: Conclusively comparing naive with antigen-experienced cells was impossible with unsorted PBMCs.

The CDR3 length is 16 residues. Germline assignment: CDR1 SGHVS and CDR2 FQNEAQ. V lost 2 bases and J 6 bases, leaving 17 bases between the germline ends. The sample was blood. This TCR came from a woman of 80 years or more in good health. This chain uses TRBV7-8 with TRBJ2-1; either TRBD1 or TRBD2 may fit D (6 bases each). This CDR3 reads CASSLYTGAVSNEQFF. The CDR3 nucleotides are TGTGCCAGCAGCTTATACACGGGGGCTGTGTCCAATGAGCAGTTCTTC.